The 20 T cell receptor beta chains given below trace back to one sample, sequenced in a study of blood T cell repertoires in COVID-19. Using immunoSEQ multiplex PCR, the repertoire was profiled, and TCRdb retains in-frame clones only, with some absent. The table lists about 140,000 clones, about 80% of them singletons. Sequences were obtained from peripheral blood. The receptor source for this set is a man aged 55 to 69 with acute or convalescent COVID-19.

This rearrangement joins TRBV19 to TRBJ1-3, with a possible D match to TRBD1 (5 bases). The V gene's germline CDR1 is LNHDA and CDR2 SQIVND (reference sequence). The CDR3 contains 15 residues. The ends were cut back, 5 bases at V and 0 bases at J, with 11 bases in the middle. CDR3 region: CASSLYRSSGNTIYF. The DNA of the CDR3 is TGTGCCAGTAGTCTATACAGGAGCTCTGGAAACACCATATATTTT.

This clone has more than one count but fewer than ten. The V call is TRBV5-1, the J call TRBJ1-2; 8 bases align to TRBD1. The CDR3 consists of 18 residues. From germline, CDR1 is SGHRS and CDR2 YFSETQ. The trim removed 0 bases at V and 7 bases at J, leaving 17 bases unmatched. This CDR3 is CASSLDLVGGQGASGYTF. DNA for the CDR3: TGCGCCAGCAGCTTGGATTTAGTCGGCGGGCAGGGGGCTAGTGGCTACACCTTC.

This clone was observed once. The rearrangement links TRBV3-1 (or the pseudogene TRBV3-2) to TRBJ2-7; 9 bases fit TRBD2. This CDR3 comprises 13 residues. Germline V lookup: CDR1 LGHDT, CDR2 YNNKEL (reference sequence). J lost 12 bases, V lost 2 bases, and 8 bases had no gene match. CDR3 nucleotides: TGTGCCAGCAGCCAAAATGGCGGGAGGGCCTCGTACTTC. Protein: CASSQNGGRASYF.

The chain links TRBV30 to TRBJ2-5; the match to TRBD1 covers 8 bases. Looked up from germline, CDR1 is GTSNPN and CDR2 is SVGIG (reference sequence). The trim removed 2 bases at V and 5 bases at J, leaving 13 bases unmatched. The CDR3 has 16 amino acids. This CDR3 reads CAWSRTGGLIGETQYF. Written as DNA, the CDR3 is TGTGCCTGGAGTCGCACAGGGGGTCTAATAGGTGAGACCCAGTACTTC.

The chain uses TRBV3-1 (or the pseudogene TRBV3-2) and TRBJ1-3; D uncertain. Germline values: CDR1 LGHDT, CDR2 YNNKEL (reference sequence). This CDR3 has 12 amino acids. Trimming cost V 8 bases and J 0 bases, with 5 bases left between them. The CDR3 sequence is CASQSSGNTIYF. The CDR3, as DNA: TGTGCCAGCCAGTCCTCTGGAAACACCATATATTTT.

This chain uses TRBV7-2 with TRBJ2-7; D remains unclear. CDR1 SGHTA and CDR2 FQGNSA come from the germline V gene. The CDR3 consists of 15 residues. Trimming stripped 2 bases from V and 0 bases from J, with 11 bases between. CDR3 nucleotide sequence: TGTGCCAGCAGCTTACTTGGTCAGTCCTCCTACGAGCAGTACTTC. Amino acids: CASSLLGQSSYEQYF.

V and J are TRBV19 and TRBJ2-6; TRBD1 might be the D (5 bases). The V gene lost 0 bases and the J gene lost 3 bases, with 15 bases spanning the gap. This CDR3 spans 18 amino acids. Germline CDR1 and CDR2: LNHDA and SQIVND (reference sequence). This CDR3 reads CASSIEGRVRRGANVLTF. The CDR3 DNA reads TGTGCCAGTAGTATAGAGGGCAGGGTAAGGCGTGGGGCCAACGTCCTGACTTTC.

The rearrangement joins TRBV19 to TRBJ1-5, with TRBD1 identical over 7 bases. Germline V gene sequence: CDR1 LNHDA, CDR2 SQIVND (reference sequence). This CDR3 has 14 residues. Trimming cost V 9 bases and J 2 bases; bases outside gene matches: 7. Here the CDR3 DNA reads TGTGCCAGCGCAATTACAGGGGGCAATCAGCCCCAGCATTTT. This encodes CASAITGGNQPQHF.

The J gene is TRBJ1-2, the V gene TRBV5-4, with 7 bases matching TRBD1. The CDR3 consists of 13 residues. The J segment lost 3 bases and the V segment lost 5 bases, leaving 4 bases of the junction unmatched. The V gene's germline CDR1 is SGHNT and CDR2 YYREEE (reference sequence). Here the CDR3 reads CASSSGTDYGYTF. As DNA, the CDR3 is TGTGCCAGCAGTTCCGGGACAGACTATGGCTACACCTTC.

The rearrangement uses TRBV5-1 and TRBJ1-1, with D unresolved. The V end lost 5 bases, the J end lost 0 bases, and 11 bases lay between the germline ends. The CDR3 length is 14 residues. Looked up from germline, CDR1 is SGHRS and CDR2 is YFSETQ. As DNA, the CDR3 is TGCGCCAGCAGTACCGGGATCATGAACACTGAAGCTTTCTTT. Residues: CASSTGIMNTEAFF.

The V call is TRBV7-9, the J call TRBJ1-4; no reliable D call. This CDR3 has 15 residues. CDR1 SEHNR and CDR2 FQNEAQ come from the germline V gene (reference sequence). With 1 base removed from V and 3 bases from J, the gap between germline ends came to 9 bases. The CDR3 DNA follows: TGTGCCAGCAGCTTAGGAGGGCAGTCTAATGAAAAACTGTTTTTT. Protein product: CASSLGGQSNEKLFF.

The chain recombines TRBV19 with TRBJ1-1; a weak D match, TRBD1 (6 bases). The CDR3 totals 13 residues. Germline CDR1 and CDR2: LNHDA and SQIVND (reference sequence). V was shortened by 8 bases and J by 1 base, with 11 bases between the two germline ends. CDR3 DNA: TGTGCCAGTTCGGGACATTCGAACACTGAAGCTTTCTTT. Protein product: CASSGHSNTEAFF.

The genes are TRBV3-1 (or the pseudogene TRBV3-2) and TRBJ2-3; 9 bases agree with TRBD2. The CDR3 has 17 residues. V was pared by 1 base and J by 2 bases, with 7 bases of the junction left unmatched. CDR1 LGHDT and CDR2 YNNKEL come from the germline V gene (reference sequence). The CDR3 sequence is CASSQGAGGPSTDTQYF. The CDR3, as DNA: TGTGCCAGCAGCCAAGGGGCGGGAGGGCCATCCACAGATACGCAGTATTTT.

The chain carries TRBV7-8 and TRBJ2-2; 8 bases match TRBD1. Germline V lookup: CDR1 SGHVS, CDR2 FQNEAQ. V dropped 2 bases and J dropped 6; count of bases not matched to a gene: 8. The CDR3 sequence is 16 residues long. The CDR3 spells CASSLQGAKMAGELFF. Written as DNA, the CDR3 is TGTGCCAGCAGCTTACAGGGGGCGAAGATGGCCGGGGAGCTGTTTTTT.

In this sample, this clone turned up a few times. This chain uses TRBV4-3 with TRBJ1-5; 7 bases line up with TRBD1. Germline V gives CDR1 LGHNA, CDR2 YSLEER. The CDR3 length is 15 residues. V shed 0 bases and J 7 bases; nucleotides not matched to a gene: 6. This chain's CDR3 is CASSQDRQGRQPQHF. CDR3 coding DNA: TGCGCCAGCAGCCAAGACAGACAGGGCCGACAGCCCCAGCATTTT.

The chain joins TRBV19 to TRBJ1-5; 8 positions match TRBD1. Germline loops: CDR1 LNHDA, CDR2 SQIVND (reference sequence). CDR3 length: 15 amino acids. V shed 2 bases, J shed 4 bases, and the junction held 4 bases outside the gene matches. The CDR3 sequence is CASSINRDRNQPQHF. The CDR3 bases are TGTGCCAGTAGTATAAACCGGGACAGGAATCAGCCCCAGCATTTT.

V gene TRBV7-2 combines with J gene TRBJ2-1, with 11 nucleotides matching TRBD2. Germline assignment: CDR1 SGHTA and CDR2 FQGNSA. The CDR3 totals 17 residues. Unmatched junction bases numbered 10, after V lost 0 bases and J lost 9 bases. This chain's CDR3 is CASSLARASGRISEQFF. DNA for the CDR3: TGTGCCAGCAGCTTAGCTCGGGCTAGCGGGAGGATTAGTGAGCAGTTCTTC.

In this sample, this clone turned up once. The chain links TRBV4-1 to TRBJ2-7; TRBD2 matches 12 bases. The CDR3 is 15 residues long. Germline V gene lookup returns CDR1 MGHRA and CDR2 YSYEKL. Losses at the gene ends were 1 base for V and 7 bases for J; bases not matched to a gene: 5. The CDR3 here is CASSQGLAGAWEQYF. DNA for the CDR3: TGCGCCAGCAGCCAAGGACTAGCGGGAGCGTGGGAGCAGTACTTC.

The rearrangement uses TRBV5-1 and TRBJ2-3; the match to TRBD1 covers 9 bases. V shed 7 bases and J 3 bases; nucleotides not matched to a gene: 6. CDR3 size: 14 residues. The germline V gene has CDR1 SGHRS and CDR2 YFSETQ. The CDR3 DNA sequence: TGCGCCAGCTCCCCGGGGACAGGGACAGATACGCAGTATTTT. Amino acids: CASSPGTGTDTQYF.

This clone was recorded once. The CDR3 DNA reads as TGTGCCAGCAGTTACTCAGGACATCGAATGAACACTGAAGCTTTCTTT. It is translated as CASSYSGHRMNTEAFF. The chain is built from TRBV6-2 or TRBV6-3 and TRBJ1-1; maybe TRBD1 (5 bases). This CDR3 is 16 amino acids long. CDR1 and CDR2 from the germline V gene are MNHEY and SVGEGT. Trimming left V 0 bases short and J 0 bases short, with 11 bases between.